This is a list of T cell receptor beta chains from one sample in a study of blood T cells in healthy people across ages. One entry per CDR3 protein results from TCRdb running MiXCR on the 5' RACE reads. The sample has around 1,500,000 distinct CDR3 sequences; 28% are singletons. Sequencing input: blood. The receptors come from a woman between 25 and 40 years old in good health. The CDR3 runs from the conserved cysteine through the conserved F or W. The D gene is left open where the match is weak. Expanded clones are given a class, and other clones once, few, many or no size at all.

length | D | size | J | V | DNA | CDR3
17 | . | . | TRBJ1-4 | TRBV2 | TGTGCCAGCAGTTACACCACGGGGGGTGCAACTAATGAAAAACTGTTTTTT | CASSYTTGGATNEKLFF
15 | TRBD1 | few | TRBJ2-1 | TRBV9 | TGTGCCAGCAGCTTCCGGACAGGGACTGCCAATGAGCAGTTCTTC | CASSFRTGTANEQFF
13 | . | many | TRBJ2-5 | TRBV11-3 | TGTGCCAGCAGCTTAGATTATGAGGAGACCCAGTACTTC | CASSLDYEETQYF
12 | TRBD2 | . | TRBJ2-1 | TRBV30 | TGTGCCTGGAGCGGTAGGGAGGGTGAGCAGTTCTTC | CAWSGREGEQFF
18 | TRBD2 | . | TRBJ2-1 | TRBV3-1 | TGTGCCAGCAGCCAAGTAATGCGACGAGCGGGAGGAAGCAATGAGCAGTTCTTC | CASSQVMRRAGGSNEQFF
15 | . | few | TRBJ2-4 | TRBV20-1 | TGCAGTGGAGAATGGGGGATTTGGGACAAAAACATTCAGTACTTC | CSGEWGIWDKNIQYF
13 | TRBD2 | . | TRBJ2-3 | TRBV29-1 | TGCAGCGTTGGACTAGCGACGACAGATACGCAGTATTTT | CSVGLATTDTQYF
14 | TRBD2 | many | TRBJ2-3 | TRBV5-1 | TGTGCCAGCAGTTTGACTAGCGGCACAGATACGCAGTATTTT | CASSLTSGTDTQYF
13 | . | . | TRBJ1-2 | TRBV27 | TGTGCCAGCAGTTTATTCCGGACGCATGGCTACACCTTC | CASSLFRTHGYTF
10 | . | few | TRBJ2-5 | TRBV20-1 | TGCAGTGCTATATGGGAGACCCAGTACTTC | CSAIWETQYF
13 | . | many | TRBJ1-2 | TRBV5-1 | TGCGCCAGCAGCTTTTACGGGGAGCGAGGCTACACCTTC | CASSFYGERGYTF
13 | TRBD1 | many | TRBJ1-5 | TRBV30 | TGTGCCTGGGACAGGGGGCCCAATCAGCCCCAGCATTTT | CAWDRGPNQPQHF
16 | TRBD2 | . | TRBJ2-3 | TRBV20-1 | TGCAGTGCTAGTAGGCCTAGCGGGACGACCACAGATACGCAGTATTTT | CSASRPSGTTTDTQYF
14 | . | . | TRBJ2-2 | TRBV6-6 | TGTGCCAGCAGTTACCGTCCGAACACCGGGGAGCAGTTTTTT | CASSYRPNTGEQFF
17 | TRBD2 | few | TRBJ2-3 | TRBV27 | TGTGCCAGCAGTTTACTCTATGCTAGCGGCGGCACAGATACGCAGTATTTT | CASSLLYASGGTDTQYF
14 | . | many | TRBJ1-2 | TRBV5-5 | TGTGCCAGCAGCTTGATCCCAGAGATCTATGGCTACACCTTC | CASSLIPEIYGYTF
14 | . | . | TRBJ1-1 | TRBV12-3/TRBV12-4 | TGTGCCAGCAGTACCAGCGGGTTGAACACTGAAGCTTTCTTT | CASSTSGLNTEAFF
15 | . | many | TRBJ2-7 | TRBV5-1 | TGCGCCAGCAGCCCGGGGAGTCTAGTACTCTACGAGCAGTACTTC | CASSPGSLVLYEQYF
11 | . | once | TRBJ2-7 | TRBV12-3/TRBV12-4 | TGTGCCTGCACAGTTTCCTACGAGCAGTACTTC | CACTVSYEQYF
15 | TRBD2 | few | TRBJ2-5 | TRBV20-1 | TGCAGTGCTACCCTAGCGGGAGGCCACTACGATGAGCAGTACTTC | CSATLAGGHYDEQYF
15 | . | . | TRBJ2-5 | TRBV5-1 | TGCGCCAGCAGCTTGTCGGCAGGCCTCTCCTATGAGCAGTACTTC | CASSLSAGLSYEQYF
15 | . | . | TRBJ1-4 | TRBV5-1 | TGCGCCAGCAGCTTGAGGTCTCCAACTAATGAAAAACTGTTTTTT | CASSLRSPTNEKLFF
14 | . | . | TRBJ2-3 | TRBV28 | TGTGCCAGCAGTCGTACCGGGGTCCAAGATACGCAGTATTTT | CASSRTGVQDTQYF
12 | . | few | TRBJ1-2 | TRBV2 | TGTGCCAGCAGTGGGACGTTCTATGGCTACACCTTC | CASSGTFYGYTF
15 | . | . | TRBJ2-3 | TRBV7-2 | TGTGCCAGCAGCTTAGCGGGGAGCCAAACGGCTACGCAGTATTTT | CASSLAGSQTATQYF
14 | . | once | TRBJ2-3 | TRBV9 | TGTGCCAGCAGCGTAGCTACGGGGGCAGATACGCAGTATTTT | CASSVATGADTQYF